The 10 T cell receptor beta chains reported below all come from one sample, sequenced in a study of T cells expressing NK-cell markers. From its re-call of the 5' RACE reads, TCRdb lists each CDR3 protein once, without DNA. The sample yields approximately 550,000 distinct CDR3 sequences, of which the top ten take up 3% to 4.5%. The specimen was blood T cells: a sorted CD56 or NKG2C T cell subset, CD4+ or CD8+ T cells, or bulk PBMC T cells (not recorded which). The receptors originated from a man younger than 30 in good health.

The chain recombines TRBV20-1 with TRBJ1-5; TCRdb's D call, TRBD1, is unchecked because there is no DNA. CDR1 and CDR2 from the germline V gene are DFQATT and SNEGSKA (reference sequence). The CDR3 loop spans 16 amino acids. The chain's CDR3 is CSAREEPGRSNQPQHF.

V is TRBV5-1 and J is TRBJ2-3; TCRdb's assignment of TRBD1 cannot be checked, as there is no DNA. This CDR3 comprises 14 residues. Germline V gene sequence: CDR1 SGHRS, CDR2 YFSETQ. CDR3 sequence: CASSGGQGLDTQYF.

The rearrangement joins TRBV14 to TRBJ2-2; TCRdb calls TRBD2, which cannot be checked without DNA. This CDR3 spans 17 amino acids. The germline CDR1 and CDR2 sequences are SGHDN and FVKESK. The CDR3 loop is CASSQAGASGVTGELFF.

This chain links TRBV20-1 with TRBJ2-1; the TCRdb D gene call, TRBD2, has no DNA to confirm it. CDR1 is DFQATT and CDR2 is SNEGSKA in the germline V gene (reference sequence). The CDR3 covers 13 residues. Here the CDR3 reads CSARRQGGDEQFF.

The genes are TRBV4-3 and TRBJ2-1; no DNA is available, so the TRBD2 call from TCRdb remains unchecked. From germline, CDR1 is LGHNA and CDR2 YSLEER. This CDR3 region has 14 residues. CDR3 sequence: CASSQDRAGGEQFF.

The chain combines TRBV7-8 with TRBJ2-3; with no DNA, the TCRdb D assignment of TRBD2 cannot be verified. Germline V gene sequence: CDR1 SGHVS, CDR2 FQNEAQ. The CDR3 sequence is 17 residues long. This CDR3 is CASSSTPARGGPDTQYF.

The gene calls are TRBV24-1 and TRBJ2-2; TCRdb's D call of TRBD2 is untestable without DNA. Germline V gives CDR1 KGHDR, CDR2 SFDVKD. The CDR3 totals 16 residues. CDR3: CATSTSTAGVTGELFF.

This chain uses TRBV20-1 with TRBJ2-1; TCRdb's D call of TRBD2 is untestable without DNA. The CDR3 has 18 residues. The V gene's germline CDR1 is DFQATT and CDR2 SNEGSKA (reference sequence). The CDR3 reads CSAKNSPQLAGGTNEQFF.

The CDR3 reads CASSRTGTGVPFPSNEQFF. This rearrangement joins TRBV18 to TRBJ2-1; the TCRdb D gene call, TRBD1, has no DNA to confirm it. This CDR3 region has 19 residues. Germline-derived CDR1 and CDR2 are KGHSH and LQKENI.

This chain connects TRBV5-1 to TRBJ1-5; TCRdb proposes TRBD1, but this gene call is untestable without DNA. Germline assignment: CDR1 SGHRS and CDR2 YFSETQ. This CDR3 is built from 15 residues. The CDR3 sequence is CASSLDGPGGQPQHF.